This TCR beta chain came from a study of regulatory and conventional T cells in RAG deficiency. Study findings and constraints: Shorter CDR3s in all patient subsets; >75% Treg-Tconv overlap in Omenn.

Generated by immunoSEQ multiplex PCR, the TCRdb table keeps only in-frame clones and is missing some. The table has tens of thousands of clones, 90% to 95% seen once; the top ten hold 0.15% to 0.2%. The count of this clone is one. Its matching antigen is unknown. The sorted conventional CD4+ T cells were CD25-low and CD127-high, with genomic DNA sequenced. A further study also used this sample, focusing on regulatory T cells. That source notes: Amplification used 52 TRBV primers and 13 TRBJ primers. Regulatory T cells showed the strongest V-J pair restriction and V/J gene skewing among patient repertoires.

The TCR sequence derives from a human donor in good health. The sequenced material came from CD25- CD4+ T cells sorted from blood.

The CDR3: CASSLRAGDTDTQYF. The CDR3 bases are TGTGCCAGCAGCTTACGGGCGGGAGACACAGATACGCAGTATTTT. V and J are TRBV7-2 and TRBJ2-3; 7 bases match TRBD2. The J segment lost 2 bases and the V segment lost 2 bases, leaving 4 bases of the junction unmatched. Germline assignment: CDR1 SGHTA and CDR2 FQGNSA. The CDR3 extends over 15 amino acids. The full variable domain, in which reference TRBV7-2 and TRBJ2-3 provide the parts outside the CDR3, is GAGVSQSPSNKVTEKGKDVELRCDPISGHTALYWYRQSLGQGLEFLIYFQGNSAPDKSGLPSDRFSAERTGGSVSTLTIQRTQQEDSAVYLCASSLRAGDTDTQYFGPGTRLTVL.